This T cell receptor (beta chain) is drawn from a study of cytomegalovirus exposure and HLA in healthy donors (dated by TCRdb to 2016 to 2017). With respect to the entire study: In an earlier analysis of 450 to 750 of the donors, 250 to 350 Gb of sequence data and about 110 million unique TCR beta sequences from roughly 180 million T cells were reported. An early release that covered roughly 600 HLA-typed donors contained about 300 gigabases of sequencing data and tens of millions of unique TCR sequences. Of the roughly 390 genotyped donors, 81% fell in the genetic ancestry cluster associated with self-reported Caucasian donors. The study aimed to test whether cataloging public T cell receptors could reveal signatures of past pathogen exposure. The study used immunosequencing to profile the T cell repertoires of approximately 640 subjects and linked those repertoires to cytomegalovirus serostatus. Along with the roughly 710-subject first cohort, a separate validation cohort of roughly 110 different subjects was used. To predict cytomegalovirus infection status, the study combined high-throughput TCR immunosequencing, statistical association of individual TCRs with disease status, and machine learning. To study patterns of TCR occurrence, a later analysis re-analyzed previously published TCR beta repertoires from 500 to 850 donors and added high-resolution HLA genotyping. The later analysis used no new phenotypic data to find candidate immune exposures, relying instead on TCR beta sequences and their occurrence across donors. In an earlier analysis of 500 to 650 of the donors, high-throughput TCR beta sequencing was used to judge whether each TCR beta V gene segment behaved as functional or pseudogenic. Alongside the repertoire data, information on donor age, sex, ethnicity and CMV serostatus was compiled. In a later genetic analysis, genome-wide SNP genotypes for about 65% of the roughly 670 donors were used, and that subset was treated as a discovery cohort. All discovery cohort repertoires had been generated using a single sequencing platform. Both class I and class II loci were covered by HLA typing, at four-digit resolution. Typing coverage varied by locus: roughly 629-630 donors for A, B, C, DRB1 and DQB1; roughly 560 for DQA1; around 570 for DPA1; around 450 for DPB1. Because of strong linkage in the cohort, roughly five DR-DQ haplotypes were treated as single units for association and clustering. On average, roughly 250,000 unique TCR beta nucleotide sequences were sequenced per donor among some 430 genotyped donors of the cohort, with 15% to 20% of those sequences being non-productive. The paper's findings and limits, for the study overall: Because HLA typing was missing for some donors at each locus, association tests included only the typed subset. The authors suggested that the approach could potentially be extended to other disease states and immunological phenotypes. A total of some 180 TCR beta chains were listed by the study as associated with cytomegalovirus. The presence/absence analyses assumed that sequencing depth was roughly uniform across donors, and that assumption may not be true. The earlier analysis of 450 to 700 of the donors excluded roughly 17 rarely observed V segments, including chromosome 9 orphons, because counts were too low. Because the 87-base-pair reads could not distinguish some IMGT-functional V segments, including TRBV6-2 and TRBV6-3, those segments were excluded. A later analysis associated 16,951 TCR beta sequences with specific HLA alleles at a false discovery rate of 0.05. A later genetic analysis reported fewer N-insertions in productive TCRs among donors in an Asian-associated ancestry cluster than the roughly 720-donor mean. A later analysis found that TCR association rates varied across HLA loci, with DRB1 alleles showing the most associated TCRs and HLA-C alleles the fewest. Compared with equally common non-associated chains, HLA-associated TCR beta chains in a later analysis were more clonally expanded and had lower generation probabilities. Across donors, most TCR sequences were observed very rarely, whereas some public TCRs were present in many individuals. V-gene and J-gene trimming of TCR beta chains was associated with a missense DCLRE1C variant in a later genetic analysis, and the association was replicated in an independent cohort. Correlated functional status among segregating V segments might reflect linkage disequilibrium, but an unknown experimental factor could not be ruled out. A group of highly shared sequence variants was considered likely to be a technical artifact of the sequencing pipeline. Assigning TCR associations to individual alleles was difficult when HLA alleles, especially DR and DQ, strongly co-occurred. Broadly in line with IMGT annotations, most TCR beta V segments showed up in productive rearrangements about 90% or about 30% of the time in an earlier analysis of 587 of the donors. In a later analysis, several top co-occurrence clusters were reported to appear linked to parvovirus B19, influenza, CMV and Epstein-Barr virus. Three of the identified cytomegalovirus-associated TCR beta chains were confirmed in vitro to be specific for cytomegalovirus antigens. A further reported finding was that TCR beta sequences accurately predicted the HLA-A and HLA-B alleles for most subjects in the first cohort. Only TCR beta chains were sequenced in this cohort, and the absence of alpha or paired-chain data limited detectable features. CMV serostatus was the only immune exposure information available for the cohort. A later analysis found that most CMV-associated TCR beta chains appeared HLA-restricted, with HLA associations seemingly driven largely by CMV exposure. The classifier was reported to diagnose cytomegalovirus status with high specificity and sensitivity in both the original cohort and the validation cohort.

With respect to this clone: There is no known antigen for this receptor. Per-base quality was not reported, and no clone a single base away is much larger than it.

In total, 600 or so healthy bone marrow donors made up the cohort. At the time of sampling, every cohort member was nominally healthy, though immune exposures that went unrecorded were likely present. The donor was CMV seronegative and belonged to the group of 380 or so seronegative cohort members. Each donor provided a peripheral blood sample, and peripheral blood mononuclear cells were used for TCR beta sequencing. The Qiagen DNeasy Blood Extraction Kit was used to extract genomic DNA from the blood cell samples. The library was made by the immunoSEQ multiplex PCR assay. For the multiplex PCR, a mixture combining 60 forward primers for TCR Vbeta segments and 13 reverse primers for TCR Jbeta segments was used. The CDR3 region of rearranged TCR beta genes was amplified from genomic DNA by a multiplex PCR assay. The Illumina HiSeq System was used to sequence the amplified TCR beta libraries as 87-base-pair reads. As for the original processing: In a later analysis, some 80 million unique TCR beta chains were counted across the 690 or so repertoires, and roughly 10 million of these chains were shared by at least two donors. Raw reads were error-corrected and collapsed into unique sequences with a nearest-neighbor algorithm that merged closely related sequences to remove PCR and sequencing errors. CDR3 sequences were aligned to IMGT reference sequences to assign V, D and J gene segments. Each retained sequence needed at least a six-nucleotide match to both a V gene segment and a J gene segment. Rearrangements were called productive when the CDR3 lacked stop codons and stayed in frame with V and J; all others were non-productive. CDR3 was defined by IMGT convention, running from the second conserved V-encoded cysteine to the conserved J-encoded phenylalanine. Sequences without an unambiguous match to a single V gene segment were excluded from the earlier analysis of about 600 of the donors. An earlier analysis of fewer than 750 of the donors classified V segments as functional when productive rearrangements were above 56.7% and as segregating when the standard deviation between donors was above 5%. A statistical classification framework was developed to diagnose cytomegalovirus status using the catalog of TCR beta chain sequences. A later analysis assigned V and J genes by comparing TCR nucleotide sequences with IMGT/GENE-DB human TR gene sequences. The TCRdist pipeline was used in a later analysis to assign CDR3 sequences and most-parsimonious VDJ recombination scenarios. A later analysis defined each TCR beta chain by its CDR3 amino acid sequence plus V-gene family, and excluded reads lacking a unique V-gene family. As a way to deal with suspected cross-contamination and a sequencing artifact, a later analysis dropped more than 500 nucleotide sequences that were highly shared and had low generation probability. In a later analysis, a clonal expansion index for each public chain was calculated from normalized within-repertoire ranks of inferred template counts. A later analysis computed generation probabilities with a VDJ recombination model fitted to out-of-frame rearrangements, and checked the results against IGoR. In a later analysis, TCR-TCR, TCR-HLA and TCR-CMV co-occurrence was scored with hypergeometric tests, and a repertoire-size bias correction was applied to TCR pairs. False discovery rates were estimated in a later analysis by permuting HLA or CMV assignments 20 times. In a later analysis, co-occurring TCRs were grouped with DBSCAN, and TCRdist sequence similarity was added when clustering was performed within HLA-allele-positive subsets. Co-occurrence clustering excluded repertoires with fewer than 30,000 or more than 120,000 public chains, plus five with anomalous nucleotide sharing. The clones in this table, taken by TCRdb from immuneACCESS, are in-frame only. Not every clone is retained; where verified, under half of the shortfall comes from an unresolved V gene, and the cause of the rest is unknown. V, J and clone size reflect that table, while D and trimming were determined from the DNA. Here the sample has more than 100,000 clones; 80% to 85% occur a single time. The top ten clones comprise less than 2.5% of the sample.

A distance of 13 bases separates the germline ends of V and J, which lose 3 bases and 1 base respectively. The CDR3 runs 16 amino acids, cysteine and phenylalanine included. Only the CDR3 DNA is retained, 48 bases long and in frame from the first base. Taken from the germline V gene, the CDR1 and CDR2 loops are KGHSH and LQKENI. Recombination joined TRBV18 with TRBJ1-3; a tentative D call is TRBD1 (5 bases match). Source material: PBMCs. This receptor was taken from a man aged 30-40 years in good health and CMV-seronegative. CDR3 reads: CASSPQSTDSGNTIYF. The nucleotide sequence is given as TGTGCCAGCTCACCGCAATCGACAGATTCTGGAAACACCATATATTTT.